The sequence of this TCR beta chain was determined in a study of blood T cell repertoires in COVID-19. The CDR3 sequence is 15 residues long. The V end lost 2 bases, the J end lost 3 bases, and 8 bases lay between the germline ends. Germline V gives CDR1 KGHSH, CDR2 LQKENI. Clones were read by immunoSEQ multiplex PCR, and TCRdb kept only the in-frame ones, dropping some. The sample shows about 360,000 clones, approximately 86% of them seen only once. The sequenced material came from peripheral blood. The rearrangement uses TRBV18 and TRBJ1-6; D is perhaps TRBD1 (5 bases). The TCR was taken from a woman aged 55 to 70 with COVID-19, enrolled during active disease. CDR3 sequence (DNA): TGTGCCAGCTCACCAGGGGGGAACTATAATTCACCCCTCCACTTT. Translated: CASSPGGNYNSPLHF.